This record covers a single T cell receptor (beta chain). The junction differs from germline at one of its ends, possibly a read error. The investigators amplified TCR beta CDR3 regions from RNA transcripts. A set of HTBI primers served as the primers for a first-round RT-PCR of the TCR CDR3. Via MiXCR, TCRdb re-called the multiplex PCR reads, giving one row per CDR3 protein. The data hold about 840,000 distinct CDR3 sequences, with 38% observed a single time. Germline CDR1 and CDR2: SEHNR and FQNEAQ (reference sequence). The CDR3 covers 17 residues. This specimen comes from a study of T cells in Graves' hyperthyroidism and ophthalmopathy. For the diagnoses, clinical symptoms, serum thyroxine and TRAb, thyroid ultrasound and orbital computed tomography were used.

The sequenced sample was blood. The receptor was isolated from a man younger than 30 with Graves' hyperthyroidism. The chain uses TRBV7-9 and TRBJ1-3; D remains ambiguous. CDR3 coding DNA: TGCGCCAGCAGCTTGGCGTTTGGGTTTGGGGCTGGAAACACCATATATTTT. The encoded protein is CASSLAFGFGAGNTIYF. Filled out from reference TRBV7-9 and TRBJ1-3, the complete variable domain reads DTGVSQNPRHKITKRGQNVTFRCDPISEHNRLYWYRQTLGQGPEFLTYFQNEAQLEKSRLLSDRFSAERPKGSFSTLEIQRTEQGDSAMYLCASSLAFGFGAGNTIYFGEGSWLTVV.